The rows below give T cell receptor beta chains drawn from one sample of a study of beta chain features in type 1 diabetes. Method: immunoSEQ multiplex PCR; TCRdb's copy keeps in-frame clones and lacks some. The sample consists of about 230,000 clones, over 9.5% of them appearing once. The sequenced sample consisted of naive CD4+ T cells from blood. These receptors originate from a woman aged 18 to 35 in good health. Both conserved end residues are part of each CDR3. A D gene is named only where the DNA matches it firmly. Where a row states a size, it is once, few, many or the class of an expanded clone; other rows omit it.

j_gene,d_gene,abundance,v_gene,CDR3aa,CDR3nt
TRBJ2-2,-,few,TRBV6-1,CASSAKSNTGELFF,TGTGCCAGCAGTGCGAAGAGTAACACCGGGGAGCTGTTTTTT
TRBJ2-1,TRBD2,few,TRBV5-1,CASRPGTSGTSSYNEQFF,TGCGCCAGCAGACCGGGGACTAGCGGCACGAGCTCCTACAATGAGCAGTTCTTC
TRBJ1-2,TRBD1,few,TRBV7-2,CASSRDRANYGYTF,TGTGCCAGCAGCCGCGACAGGGCTAACTATGGCTACACCTTC
TRBJ2-1,TRBD1,-,TRBV4-1,CASSQDLEGAQFYNEQFF,TGCGCCAGCAGCCAAGATCTTGAGGGGGCCCAGTTCTACAATGAGCAGTTCTTC
TRBJ1-6,-,-,TRBV28,CASSPPSGRSLRPLHF,TGTGCCAGCAGCCCACCCTCGGGGAGGTCGCTACGACCCCTCCACTTT
TRBJ2-7,TRBD1,-,TRBV9,CASSVDSRDRTYEQYF,TGTGCCAGCAGCGTAGATTCGCGGGACAGGACCTACGAGCAGTACTTC
TRBJ2-2,TRBD1,-,TRBV12-5,CASADRDYTGELFF,TGTGCTAGTGCCGACAGGGATTACACCGGGGAGCTGTTTTTT
TRBJ1-1,TRBD1,-,TRBV9,CASSVSIRGRMDTEAFF,TGTGCCAGCAGCGTAAGTATCAGGGGGCGGATGGACACTGAAGCTTTCTTT
TRBJ1-1,-,few,TRBV7-2,CASSLELRNTEAFF,TGTGCCAGCAGCTTAGAACTGAGGAACACTGAAGCTTTCTTT
TRBJ1-5,TRBD1,-,TRBV5-1,CASSLGQGDQPQHF,TGCGCCAGCAGCCTCGGACAGGGGGACCAGCCCCAGCATTTT
TRBJ2-1,-,few,TRBV6-4,CASSDSFKRFYNEQFF,TGTGCCAGCAGTGACTCGTTCAAGCGGTTCTACAATGAGCAGTTCTTC
TRBJ1-2,-,few,TRBV7-2,CASSPASQVRYGYTF,TGTGCCAGCAGCCCCGCGAGCCAGGTCAGGTATGGCTACACCTTC
TRBJ1-3,-,-,TRBV27,CASRRALSGNTIYF,TGTGCCAGCAGAAGAGCGCTCTCTGGAAACACCATATATTTT
TRBJ1-3,-,-,TRBV5-1,CASSPHGRGGGNTIYF,TGCGCCAGCAGCCCTCATGGCAGGGGTGGTGGAAACACCATATATTTT
TRBJ2-7,TRBD2,few,TRBV4-1,CASSQTGTSGTYEQYF,TGCGCCAGCAGCCAGACCGGGACTAGCGGGACCTACGAGCAGTACTTC
TRBJ1-1,-,-,TRBV19,CASRRGGGPEAFF,TGTGCCAGTAGGAGGGGAGGGGGACCTGAAGCTTTCTTT
TRBJ2-7,-,-,TRBV12-5,CASGRGALQTSYEQYF,TGTGCTAGTGGTCGGGGGGCCCTCCAAACTTCCTACGAGCAGTACTTC
TRBJ1-6,TRBD1,-,TRBV9,CASSPGGSYNSPLHF,TGTGCCAGCAGCCCAGGGGGCAGCTATAATTCACCCCTCCACTTT
TRBJ2-7,TRBD1,-,TRBV13,CASSTYDRDEQYF,TGTGCCAGCAGCACGTACGACAGGGACGAGCAGTACTTC
TRBJ1-2,-,few,TRBV29-1,CSVDKYRQISNYGYTF,TGCAGCGTCGACAAGTACCGACAGATATCTAACTATGGCTACACCTTC
TRBJ1-5,TRBD1,few,TRBV19,CASSPRTGGQPQHF,TGTGCCAGTAGTCCTCGGACAGGAGGACAGCCCCAGCATTTT
TRBJ1-4,TRBD1,once,TRBV14,CASSQRDRFRPGVEKLFF,TGTGCCAGCAGCCAAAGGGACAGGTTTCGCCCCGGGGTGGAAAAACTGTTTTTT
TRBJ1-2,TRBD1,once,TRBV5-4,CASSLDRDVGYTF,TGTGCCAGCAGCCTGGACAGGGACGTTGGCTACACCTTC
TRBJ2-7,TRBD1,few,TRBV7-8,CASSLLAQGISYEQYF,TGTGCCAGCAGCTTACTCGCACAGGGGATCTCCTACGAGCAGTACTTC
TRBJ1-4,TRBD1,-,TRBV30,CAWKAAGGPNEKLFF,TGTGCCTGGAAAGCGGCAGGGGGGCCTAATGAAAAACTGTTTTTT
TRBJ1-2,TRBD1,few,TRBV14,CASSQGLTGGPEYGYTF,TGTGCCAGCAGCCAAGGGTTAACAGGGGGCCCGGAGTATGGCTACACCTTC
TRBJ2-5,-,-,TRBV6-5,CASSYWGAKETQYF,TGTGCCAGCAGTTACTGGGGCGCGAAAGAGACCCAGTACTTC
TRBJ2-1,-,few,TRBV11-2,CASSFPAAGSNEQFF,TGTGCCAGCAGCTTTCCAGCGGCGGGATCGAATGAGCAGTTCTTC
TRBJ2-3,TRBD1,few,TRBV27,CASSSYGTGGADTQYF,TGTGCCAGCAGTTCTTATGGGACAGGGGGAGCCGATACGCAGTATTTT
TRBJ1-2,-,few,TRBV6-1,CASSMGADGYTF,TGTGCCAGCAGTATGGGTGCGGATGGCTACACCTTC
TRBJ1-1,TRBD1,few,TRBV4-1,CASSQGPDRGLSEAFF,TGCGCCAGCAGCCAAGGCCCGGACAGGGGGCTGTCTGAAGCTTTCTTT
TRBJ2-1,TRBD2,few,TRBV30,CAWSLAGAYNEQFF,TGTGCCTGGAGTCTAGCGGGGGCCTACAATGAGCAGTTCTTC
TRBJ2-7,TRBD1,few,TRBV19,CASSIATGYEQYF,TGTGCCAGTAGTATAGCGACAGGGTACGAGCAGTACTTC
TRBJ1-4,-,-,TRBV30,CAWSSYRETTNEKLFF,TGTGCCTGGAGTAGTTACAGGGAAACAACTAATGAAAAACTGTTTTTT
TRBJ2-1,TRBD2,few,TRBV7-9,CASSLNPREVRNEQFF,TGTGCCAGCAGCTTAAATCCCCGGGAGGTCCGCAATGAGCAGTTCTTC
TRBJ2-3,-,-,TRBV2,CASSEGWAGTDTQYF,TGTGCCAGCAGTGAAGGTTGGGCTGGCACAGATACGCAGTATTTT
TRBJ2-1,-,-,TRBV2,CASSVLGGSYNEQFF,TGTGCCAGCAGTGTACTTGGCGGATCCTACAATGAGCAGTTCTTC
TRBJ1-3,-,-,TRBV7-9,CASSLAADSGNTIYF,TGTGCCAGCAGCTTAGCAGCGGACTCTGGAAACACCATATATTTT
TRBJ1-4,-,-,TRBV23-1,CASSQSPGNNEKLFF,TGCGCCAGCAGTCAATCGCCCGGGAATAATGAAAAACTGTTTTTT
TRBJ2-1,-,few,TRBV5-4,CASSVGGGILAGEFF,-
TRBJ2-1,TRBD1,-,TRBV5-1,CASSLNRGSSNNEQFF,TGCGCCAGCAGCCTCAACAGGGGGTCGAGCAACAATGAGCAGTTCTTC
TRBJ2-3,-,many,TRBV29-1,CSVGGTITDTQYF,TGCAGCGTTGGCGGCACGATCACAGATACGCAGTATTTT
TRBJ2-2,-,-,TRBV27,CASSLEAGVTGELFF,TGTGCCAGCAGTTTAGAGGCAGGGGTCACCGGGGAGCTGTTTTTT
TRBJ2-5,TRBD2,-,TRBV2,CASSEVPSGLASQETQYF,TGTGCCAGCAGTGAAGTACCTTCCGGACTAGCCAGCCAAGAGACCCAGTACTTC
TRBJ1-2,-,few,TRBV18,CASSIGQYYGYTF,TGTGCCAGCTCAATTGGACAGTACTATGGCTACACCTTC
TRBJ1-1,-,-,TRBV7-9,CASSLLQGRTTEAFF,TGTGCCAGCAGCTTACTCCAGGGGCGGACCACTGAAGCTTTCTTT
TRBJ2-3,TRBD2,many,TRBV4-1,CASSPGLAVRDTQYF,TGCGCCAGCAGCCCCGGACTAGCGGTGCGTGATACGCAGTATTTT
TRBJ2-7,TRBD2,few,TRBV7-2,CASSLDRLAGGPVTYEQYF,TGTGCCAGCAGCTTAGACAGGCTAGCGGGAGGGCCCGTCACCTACGAGCAGTACTTC
TRBJ1-6,TRBD1,-,TRBV19,CASSGGQGRRTPLHF,TGTGCCAGTAGTGGGGGACAGGGTCGAAGGACACCCCTCCACTTT
TRBJ1-4,-,many,TRBV7-9,CASSLGQYEKLFF,TGTGCCAGCAGCCTCGGACAGTACGAAAAACTGTTTTTT
TRBJ2-2,TRBD2,few,TRBV4-1,CASSQIPTRLAGAGELFF,TGCGCCAGCAGCCAAATCCCTACGCGTCTAGCGGGGGCCGGGGAGCTGTTTTTT
TRBJ1-6,-,few,TRBV5-4,CASSRTPGELNSPLHF,TGTGCCAGCAGCCGTACTCCGGGAGAACTTAATTCACCCCTCCACTTT
TRBJ2-3,TRBD2,few,TRBV9,CASSVDPSGGVEDTQYF,TGTGCCAGCAGCGTGGACCCTAGCGGGGGGGTCGAAGATACGCAGTATTTT
TRBJ2-7,-,-,TRBV5-1,CASTHYEQYF,TGCGCCAGCACCCACTACGAGCAGTACTTC
TRBJ2-7,-,-,TRBV9,CASSVGGRGLYEQYF,TGTGCCAGCAGCGTAGGGGGCCGTGGTCTCTACGAGCAGTACTTC
TRBJ1-1,-,few,TRBV6-1,CASSLQSMNTEAFF,TGTGCCAGCAGTCTACAGAGCATGAACACTGAAGCTTTCTTT